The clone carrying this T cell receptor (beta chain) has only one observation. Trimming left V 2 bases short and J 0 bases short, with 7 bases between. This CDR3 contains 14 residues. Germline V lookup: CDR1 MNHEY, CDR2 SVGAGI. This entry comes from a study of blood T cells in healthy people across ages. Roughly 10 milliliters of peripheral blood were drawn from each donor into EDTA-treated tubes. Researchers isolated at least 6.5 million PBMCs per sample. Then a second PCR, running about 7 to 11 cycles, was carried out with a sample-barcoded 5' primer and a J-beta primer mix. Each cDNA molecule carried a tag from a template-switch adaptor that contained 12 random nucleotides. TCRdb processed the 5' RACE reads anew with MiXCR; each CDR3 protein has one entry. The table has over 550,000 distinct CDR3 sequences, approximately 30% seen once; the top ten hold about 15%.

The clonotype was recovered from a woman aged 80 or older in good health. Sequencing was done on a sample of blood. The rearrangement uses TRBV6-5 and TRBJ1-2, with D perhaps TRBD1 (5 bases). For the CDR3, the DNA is TGTGCCAGCAGTTACAGGGGACCTAACTATGGCTACACCTTC. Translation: CASSYRGPNYGYTF.